Below are 14 T cell receptor beta chains sequenced from a single sample in a study of T cell changes during pregnancy in multiple sclerosis. Clones were read by immunoSEQ multiplex PCR, and TCRdb kept only the in-frame ones, dropping some. This table has tens of thousands of clones, over 85% appearing once. The material was peripheral blood, obtained after pregnancy. These receptors were taken from a female donor in good health, enrolled as a control in a pregnancy study.

The chain employs TRBV18 and TRBJ1-2, with 9 positions matching TRBD1. Per the germline V gene, CDR1 is KGHSH and CDR2 is LQKENI. V was pared by 2 bases and J by 8 bases, with 6 bases of the junction left unmatched. This CDR3 is built from 14 residues. Here the CDR3 reads CASSPGGQGQGYTF. CDR3 sequence (DNA): TGTGCCAGCTCACCAGGGGGACAGGGTCAAGGCTACACCTTC. The full variable domain, in which reference TRBV18 and TRBJ1-2 provide the parts outside the CDR3, is NAGVMQNPRHLVRRRGQEARLRCSPMKGHSHVYWYRQLPEEGLKFMVYLQKENIIDESGMPKERFSAEFPKEGPSILRIQQVVRGDSAAYFCASSPGGQGQGYTFGSGTRLTVV.

The chain carries TRBV4-1 and TRBJ2-4; D is possibly TRBD1 (5 bases). Trimming left V 0 bases short and J 4 bases short, with 7 bases between. Germline-derived CDR1 and CDR2 are MGHRA and YSYEKL. The CDR3 consists of 14 residues. CDR3 loop: CASSQEDRKNIQYF. The CDR3 DNA is TGCGCCAGCAGCCAAGAAGACAGAAAAAACATTCAGTACTTC.

The rearrangement joins TRBV5-1 to TRBJ2-1; 9 bases match TRBD1. CDR1 is SGHRS and CDR2 is YFSETQ in the germline V gene. The junction had 10 bases not matched to a gene; V was cut back by 4 bases and J by 5 bases. The CDR3 has 16 residues. Written as DNA, the CDR3 is TGCGCCAGCAGCCTTAAACCGGGACAGGGTAACAATGAGCAGTTCTTC. Its translation: CASSLKPGQGNNEQFF.

This clone appeared once. V gene TRBV5-1 combines with J gene TRBJ2-6; D unclear. The CDR3 totals 16 residues. V was clipped by 2 bases and J by 0 bases, with 9 bases between them. Per the germline V gene, CDR1 is SGHRS and CDR2 is YFSETQ. CDR3 sequence (DNA): TGCGCCAGCAGCTTAATACCACTCTCTGGGGCCAACGTCCTGACTTTC. It translates to CASSLIPLSGANVLTF.

The chain links TRBV30 to TRBJ1-5; D is undetermined. Looked up from germline, CDR1 is GTSNPN and CDR2 is SVGIG (reference sequence). This CDR3 has 15 amino acids. With 0 bases removed from V and 2 bases from J, the gap between germline ends came to 11 bases. Here the CDR3 DNA reads TGTGCCTGGAGTGTATCGATGGTAGGCAATCAGCCCCAGCATTTT. Its protein product is CAWSVSMVGNQPQHF.

V usage is TRBV5-1 and J usage is TRBJ2-7; a weak D match, TRBD2 (6 bases). CDR3 size: 15 residues. V lost 2 bases to trimming and J lost 7 bases, with 19 bases between them. Germline V gene lookup returns CDR1 SGHRS and CDR2 YFSETQ. In DNA, the CDR3 is TGCGCCAGCAGCTTATTTAGCGGTCTCTCTACGGAGCAGTACTTC. As protein: CASSLFSGLSTEQYF.

This clone showed up just once. The CDR3 DNA reads as TGTGCCTGGAGCCGTAGCGCCTCCAGCTCCTACAATGAGCAGTTCTTC. It is translated as CAWSRSASSSYNEQFF. The J gene is TRBJ2-1, the V gene TRBV30, with D maybe TRBD2 (5 bases). CDR3 size: 16 residues. The V and J ends lost 3 bases and 0 bases respectively, with 15 bases between them. Per germline, CDR1 GTSNPN and CDR2 SVGIG (reference sequence). Variable domain in full (rest from reference TRBV30 and TRBJ2-1): SQTIHQWPATLVQPVGSPLSLECTVEGTSNPNLYWYRQAAGRGLQLLFYSVGIGQISSEVPQNLSASRPQDRQFILSSKKLLLSDSGFYLCAWSRSASSSYNEQFFGPGTRLTVL.

The rearrangement uses TRBV30 and TRBJ2-7; TRBD2 matches at 12 bases. The CDR3 spans 14 residues. Germline loops: CDR1 GTSNPN, CDR2 SVGIG (reference sequence). J was trimmed by 3 bases and V by 5 bases; bases with no gene match: 5. The CDR3 DNA sequence: TGTGCCTGGTCTCGACTAGCGGGAGTCTACGAGCAGTACTTC. Protein product: CAWSRLAGVYEQYF.

CDR3 coding DNA: TGTGCCAGCAGCGGACTAGCGGGAGGGACCCAGTACTTC. Translation gives CASSGLAGGTQYF. The chain employs TRBV11-3 and TRBJ2-5; 14 bases agree with TRBD2. This CDR3 has 13 residues. The germline V gene encodes CDR1 SGHNT and CDR2 YENEEA. Trimming at V came to 5 bases and at J to 7 bases, leaving 0 bases not matched to a gene.

The chain couples TRBV5-1 to TRBJ1-2; 9 positions match TRBD1. Germline CDR1 is SGHRS and CDR2 is YFSETQ. The CDR3 runs 17 residues. V gave up 4 bases and J gave up 8 bases; unmatched junction bases: 18. The CDR3 spells CASSRLTGTGSDVGYTF. CDR3 DNA: TGCGCCAGCAGCCGGCTGACTGGGACAGGGTCGGACGTGGGCTACACCTTC.

The rearrangement links TRBV10-2 to TRBJ2-7; a weak D match, TRBD2 (5 bases). The CDR3 loop spans 16 amino acids. The V end lost 2 bases, the J end lost 4 bases, and 18 bases lay between the germline ends. The germline V gene encodes CDR1 WSHSY and CDR2 SAAADI. DNA of the CDR3: TGCGCCAGCAGTGAGCCCGCGGGCACGACCCTATACGAGCAGTACTTC. This translates into CASSEPAGTTLYEQYF.

The chain combines TRBV19 with TRBJ1-2, with 8 positions matching TRBD1. Losses at the gene ends were 4 bases for V and 4 bases for J; bases not matched to a gene: 2. From germline, CDR1 is LNHDA and CDR2 SQIVND (reference sequence). The CDR3 contains 13 residues. CDR3 region: CASSNRGSYGYTF. The DNA of the CDR3 is TGTGCCAGTAGTAACAGGGGGTCCTATGGCTACACCTTC.

V usage is TRBV28 and J usage is TRBJ2-2, with D uncertain. This CDR3 comprises 16 residues. V was shortened by 3 bases and J by 4 bases, with 15 bases between the two germline ends. CDR1 and CDR2 from the germline V gene are MDHEN and SYDVKM. The CDR3 is CASSFRHYLGTGELFF. The CDR3 DNA follows: TGTGCCAGCAGTTTTCGCCATTACCTAGGCACCGGGGAGCTGTTTTTT.

The rearrangement links TRBV10-3 to TRBJ1-4; D remains ambiguous. Trimming took 2 bases from V and 6 from J, leaving 13 bases between them. The germline CDR1 and CDR2 sequences are ENHRY and SYGVKD. The CDR3 loop spans 15 amino acids. In DNA form, the CDR3 reads TGTGCCATCAGTGAGCCCCCGGGGTCATATGAAAAACTGTTTTTT. Protein sequence: CAISEPPGSYEKLFF.